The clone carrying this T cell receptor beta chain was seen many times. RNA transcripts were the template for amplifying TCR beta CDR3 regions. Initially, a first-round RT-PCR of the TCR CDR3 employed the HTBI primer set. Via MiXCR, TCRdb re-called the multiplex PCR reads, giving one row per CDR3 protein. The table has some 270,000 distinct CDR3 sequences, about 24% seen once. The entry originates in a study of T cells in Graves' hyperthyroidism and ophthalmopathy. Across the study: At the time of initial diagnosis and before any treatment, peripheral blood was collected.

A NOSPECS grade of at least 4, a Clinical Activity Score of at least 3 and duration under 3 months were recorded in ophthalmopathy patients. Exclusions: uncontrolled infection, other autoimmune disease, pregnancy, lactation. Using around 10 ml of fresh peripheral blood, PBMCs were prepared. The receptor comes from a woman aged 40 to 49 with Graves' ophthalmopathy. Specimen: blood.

In DNA form, the CDR3 reads TGTGCCATCACCCGGGACAGGGGTGGGAGAGAGCAGTACTTC. Translated, it gives CAITRDRGGREQYF. The gene calls are TRBV10-3 and TRBJ2-7, with 10 bases lining up with TRBD1. The CDR3 is 14 residues long. The V gene's germline CDR1 is ENHRY and CDR2 SYGVKD. J was trimmed by 7 bases and V by 7 bases; bases with no gene match: 10.